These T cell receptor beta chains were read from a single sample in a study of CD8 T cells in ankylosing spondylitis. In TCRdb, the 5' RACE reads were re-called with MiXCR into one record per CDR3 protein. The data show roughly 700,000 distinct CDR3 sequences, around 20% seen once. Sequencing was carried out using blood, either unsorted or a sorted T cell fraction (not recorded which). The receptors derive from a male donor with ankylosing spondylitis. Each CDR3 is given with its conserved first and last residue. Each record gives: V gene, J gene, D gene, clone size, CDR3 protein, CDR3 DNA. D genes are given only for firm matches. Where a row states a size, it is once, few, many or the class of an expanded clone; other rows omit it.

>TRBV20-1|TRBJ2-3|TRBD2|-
CSAPLTSGFGTDTQYF
TGCAGTGCTCCTCTGACTAGCGGGTTCGGCACAGATACGCAGTATTTT
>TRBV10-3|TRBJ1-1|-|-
CAISEGGGAEAFF
TGTGCCATCAGTGAGGGCGGGGGCGCTGAAGCTTTCTTT
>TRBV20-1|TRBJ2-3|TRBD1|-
CSASRAGQGTDTQYF
TGCAGTGCTTCGAGAGCGGGACAGGGGACAGATACGCAGTATTTT
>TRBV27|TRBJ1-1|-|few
CASSPTSRQGKNTEAFF
TGTGCCAGCAGTCCGACCTCCCGCCAGGGTAAGAACACTGAAGCTTTCTTT
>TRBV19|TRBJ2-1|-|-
CASSGLARNNEQFF
TGTGCCAGTAGTGGACTTGCGCGAAACAATGAGCAGTTCTTC
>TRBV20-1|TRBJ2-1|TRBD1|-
CSAIRDSSYNEQFF
TGCAGTGCCATACGGGACAGCTCCTACAATGAGCAGTTCTTC
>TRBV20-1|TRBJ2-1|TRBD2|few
CSALTSGAYNEQFF
TGCAGTGCTCTAACTAGCGGAGCCTACAATGAGCAGTTCTTC
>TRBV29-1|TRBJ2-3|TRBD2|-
CSVDAASGSPDTQYF
TGCAGCGTTGATGCGGCTAGCGGGAGCCCAGATACGCAGTATTTT
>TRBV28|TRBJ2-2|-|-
CASSPYNLGNTGELFF
TGTGCCAGCAGTCCCTATAACTTGGGAAACACCGGGGAGCTGTTTTTT
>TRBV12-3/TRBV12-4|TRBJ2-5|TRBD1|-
CASSLGLGQREETQYF
TGTGCCAGCAGCCTAGGACTGGGACAGAGAGAAGAGACCCAGTACTTC
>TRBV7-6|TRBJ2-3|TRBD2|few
CASSLSLAESQNTQYF
TGTGCCAGCAGCTTGTCACTAGCGGAATCGCAGAATACGCAGTATTTT
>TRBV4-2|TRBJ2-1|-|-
CASSLWEDPPYNEQFF
TGTGCCAGCAGCCTGTGGGAGGACCCCCCCTACAATGAGCAGTTCTTC
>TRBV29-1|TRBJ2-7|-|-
CSVETAGEYEQYF
TGCAGCGTTGAAACAGCCGGGGAATACGAGCAGTACTTC
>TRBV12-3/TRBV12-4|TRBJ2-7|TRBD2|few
CASKLAAAYEQYF
TGTGCCAGCAAACTAGCGGCGGCCTACGAGCAGTACTTC
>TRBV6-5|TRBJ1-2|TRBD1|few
CASSYAGGGGYTF
TGTGCCAGCAGTTACGCAGGGGGCGGTGGCTACACCTTC
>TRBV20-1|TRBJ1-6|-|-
CSARDAGRAGNSPLHF
TGCAGTGCTAGAGATGCTGGGAGGGCGGGTAATTCACCCCTCCACTTT
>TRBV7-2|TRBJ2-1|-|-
CASSLDGSAYNEQFF
TGTGCCAGCAGCTTAGATGGGAGCGCCTACAATGAGCAGTTCTTC
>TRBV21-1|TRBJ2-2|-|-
CASSKSGRPNTGELFF
TGTGCCAGCAGCAAGAGCGGGAGGCCGAACACCGGGGAGCTGTTTTTT